One and the same sample provided the 10 T cell receptor beta chains below, sequenced in a study of radiotherapy plus CTLA-4 blockade in lung cancer. Measured with immunoSEQ multiplex PCR; TCRdb has only the in-frame clones, and not every one. The repertoire holds approximately 70,000 clones, 60% to 80% seen once, with 16% in the top ten. Sequenced here: peripheral blood, sampled from a patient treated with radiotherapy plus ipilimumab. These TCRs come from a human donor with non-small cell lung cancer whose response to radiotherapy plus ipilimumab could not be evaluated. Some clones in this sample may be carry-over from other donors' samples.

The J gene is TRBJ1-2, the V gene TRBV28, with D maybe TRBD1 (5 bases). Germline loops: CDR1 MDHEN, CDR2 SYDVKM. V lost 6 bases and J 4 bases, leaving 21 bases between the germline ends. There are 16 residues in the CDR3. CDR3 protein: CASRRTVNGGSYGYTF. The CDR3 DNA reads TGTGCCAGCAGGCGCACGGTAAACGGGGGTTCCTATGGCTACACCTTC.

This clone was found once. The chain couples TRBV5-1 to TRBJ2-3; 10 nucleotides align to TRBD2. The CDR3 has 17 residues. In germline, CDR1 is SGHRS, CDR2 YFSETQ. Trimming cost V 0 bases and J 0 bases; bases outside gene matches: 4. CDR3 sequence reads: CASSLGSSGGSTDTQYF. The CDR3 DNA follows: TGCGCCAGCAGCTTGGGGTCTAGCGGGGGTAGCACAGATACGCAGTATTTT.

The chain has TRBV2 and TRBJ2-1, with D perhaps TRBD1 (5 bases). Germline loops: CDR1 SNHLY, CDR2 FYNNEI. The CDR3 covers 16 residues. Deletions cut 4 bases from V and 0 bases from J, with 13 bases between. The CDR3 loop is CASSVQALSSYNEQFF. CDR3 coding DNA: TGTGCCAGCAGTGTACAGGCCCTCAGCTCCTACAATGAGCAGTTCTTC.

The J gene is TRBJ1-2, the V gene TRBV7-2; possibly TRBD1 for D (5 bases). This CDR3 contains 14 residues. The germline gives CDR1 SGHTA, CDR2 FQGNSA. V was cut by 1 base and J by 1 base, with 7 bases left in between. CDR3 loop: CASSLEGFNYGYTF. The CDR3 nucleotides are TGTGCCAGCAGCTTAGAGGGGTTTAACTATGGCTACACCTTC.

This chain joins TRBV4-3 and TRBJ1-2; D ambiguous. V gave up 1 base and J gave up 4 bases, with 7 bases separating them. Germline assignment: CDR1 LGHNA and CDR2 YSLEER. This CDR3 is built from 13 residues. The CDR3 loop is CASSQAHSYGYTF. The CDR3 DNA is TGCGCCAGCAGCCAAGCCCACAGCTATGGCTACACCTTC.

The gene calls are TRBV5-4 and TRBJ2-3; a weak D match, TRBD1 (6 bases). The V and J ends lost 4 bases and 3 bases respectively, with 15 bases between them. The CDR3 runs to 15 residues. In germline, CDR1 is SGHNT, CDR2 YYREEE (reference sequence). The CDR3 region has the DNA TGTGCCAGCAGCATACAGGGTGGGGCGACAGATACGCAGTATTTT. Amino acids: CASSIQGGATDTQYF. Full variable domain (rest looked up from reference TRBV5-4 and TRBJ2-3): ETGVTQSPTHLIKTRGQQVTLRCSSQSGHNTVSWYQQALGQGPQFIFQYYREEENGRGNFPPRFSGLQFPNYSSELNVNALELDDSALYLCASSIQGGATDTQYFGPGTRLTVL.

V is TRBV7-2 and J is TRBJ2-7; 10 bases are a match to TRBD2. The CDR3 extends over 15 amino acids. The germline V gene encodes CDR1 SGHTA and CDR2 FQGNSA. Trimming removed 6 bases from V and 0 bases from J; junction bases left unmatched: 5. This CDR3 reads CASSEGLAFSYEQYF. CDR3 in DNA: TGTGCCAGCAGTGAGGGACTAGCGTTCTCCTACGAGCAGTACTTC. Together with reference TRBV7-2 and TRBJ2-7, the CDR3 gives the full variable domain: GAGVSQSPSNKVTEKGKDVELRCDPISGHTALYWYRQSLGQGLEFLIYFQGNSAPDKSGLPSDRFSAERTGGSVSTLTIQRTQQEDSAVYLCASSEGLAFSYEQYFGPGTRLTVT.

The V call is TRBV7-2, the J call TRBJ1-4; 7 bases line up with TRBD1. Losses at the gene ends were 5 bases for V and 7 bases for J; bases not matched to a gene: 10. Germline V gives CDR1 SGHTA, CDR2 FQGNSA. This CDR3 comprises 15 residues. CDR3 amino acids: CASSPRQGGGEKLFF. DNA for the CDR3: TGTGCCAGCAGCCCCCGACAGGGTGGCGGTGAAAAACTGTTTTTT.

This clone has just a few counts. The rearrangement uses TRBV6-1 and TRBJ1-1; D is possibly TRBD1 (5 bases). The V end was cut by 6 bases, the J end by 1 base, with 12 bases between. The germline V gene has CDR1 MNHNS and CDR2 SASEGT. CDR3 length equals 14 residues. The CDR3 nucleotides read TGTGCCAGCAGGGCCTGGGGGGAGAACACTGAAGCTTTCTTT. It codes for CASRAWGENTEAFF.

The J gene is TRBJ1-5, the V gene TRBV7-9; D not certain. Per the germline V gene, CDR1 is SEHNR and CDR2 is FQNEAQ (reference sequence). There are 13 residues in the CDR3. Deletions cut 1 base from V and 7 bases from J, with 8 bases between. The DNA of the CDR3 is TGTGCCAGCAGCTTAGATCCCCTCCAGCCCCAGCATTTT. As protein: CASSLDPLQPQHF.